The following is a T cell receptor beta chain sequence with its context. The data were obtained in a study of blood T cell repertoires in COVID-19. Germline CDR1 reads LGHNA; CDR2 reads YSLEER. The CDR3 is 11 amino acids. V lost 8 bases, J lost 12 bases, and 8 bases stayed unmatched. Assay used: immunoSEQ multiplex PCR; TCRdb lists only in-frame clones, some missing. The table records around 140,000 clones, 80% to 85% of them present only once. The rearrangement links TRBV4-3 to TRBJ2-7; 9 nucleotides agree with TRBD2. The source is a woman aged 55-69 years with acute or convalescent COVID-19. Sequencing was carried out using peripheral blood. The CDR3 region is CASPAGGNPYF. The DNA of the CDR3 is TGCGCCAGCCCAGCGGGAGGAAATCCGTACTTC.